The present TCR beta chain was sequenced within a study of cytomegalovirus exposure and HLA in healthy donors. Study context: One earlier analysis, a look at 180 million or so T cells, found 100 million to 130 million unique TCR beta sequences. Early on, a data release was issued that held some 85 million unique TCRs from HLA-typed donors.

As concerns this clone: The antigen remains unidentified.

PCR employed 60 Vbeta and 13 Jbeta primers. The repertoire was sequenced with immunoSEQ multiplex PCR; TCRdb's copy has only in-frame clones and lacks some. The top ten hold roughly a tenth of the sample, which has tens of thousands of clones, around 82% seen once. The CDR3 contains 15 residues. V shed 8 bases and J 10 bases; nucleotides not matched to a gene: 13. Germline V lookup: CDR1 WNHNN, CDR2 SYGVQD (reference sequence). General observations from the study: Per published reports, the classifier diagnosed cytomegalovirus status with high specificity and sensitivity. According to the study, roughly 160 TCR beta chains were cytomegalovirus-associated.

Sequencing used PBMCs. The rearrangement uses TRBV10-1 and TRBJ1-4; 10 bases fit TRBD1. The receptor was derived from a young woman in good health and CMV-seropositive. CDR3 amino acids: CASLTHETGGGKLFF. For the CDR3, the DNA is TGCGCCAGCCTGACTCATGAGACAGGGGGCGGAAAACTGTTTTTT.